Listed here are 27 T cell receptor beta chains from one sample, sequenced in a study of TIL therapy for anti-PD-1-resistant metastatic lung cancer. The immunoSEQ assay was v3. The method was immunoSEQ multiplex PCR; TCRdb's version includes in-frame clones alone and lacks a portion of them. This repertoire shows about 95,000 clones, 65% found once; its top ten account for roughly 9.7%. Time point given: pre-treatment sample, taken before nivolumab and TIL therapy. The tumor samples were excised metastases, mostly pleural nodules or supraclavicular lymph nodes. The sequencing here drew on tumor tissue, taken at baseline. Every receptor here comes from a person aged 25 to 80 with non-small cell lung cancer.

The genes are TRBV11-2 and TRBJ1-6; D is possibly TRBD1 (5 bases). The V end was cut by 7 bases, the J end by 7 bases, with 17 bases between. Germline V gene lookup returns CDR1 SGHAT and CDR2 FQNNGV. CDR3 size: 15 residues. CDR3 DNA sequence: TGTGCCAGCACCCGATGGGGCAGCCCAAATTCACCCCTCCACTTT. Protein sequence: CASTRWGSPNSPLHF.

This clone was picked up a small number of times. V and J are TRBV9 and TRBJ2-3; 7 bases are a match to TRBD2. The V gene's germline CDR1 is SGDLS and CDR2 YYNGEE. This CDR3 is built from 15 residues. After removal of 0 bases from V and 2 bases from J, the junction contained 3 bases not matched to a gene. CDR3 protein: CASSVGGLYTDTQYF. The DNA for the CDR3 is TGTGCCAGCAGCGTAGGGGGACTATACACAGATACGCAGTATTTT.

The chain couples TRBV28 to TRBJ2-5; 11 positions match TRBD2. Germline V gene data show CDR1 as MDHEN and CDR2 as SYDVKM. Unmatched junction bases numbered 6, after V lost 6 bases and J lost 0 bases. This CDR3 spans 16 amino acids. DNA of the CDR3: TGTGCCAGCAGCCGTCAACTAGCGGGGGACCAAGAGACCCAGTACTTC. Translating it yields CASSRQLAGDQETQYF. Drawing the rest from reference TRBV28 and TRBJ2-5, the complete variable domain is DVKVTQSSRYLVKRTGEKVFLECVQDMDHENMFWYRQDPGLGLRLIYFSYDVKMKEKGDIPEGYSVSREKKERFSLILESASTNQTSMYLCASSRQLAGDQETQYFGPGTRLLVL.

The CDR3 DNA is TGTGCCAGCAGACCCACTAGCGGGTGTCTCAATGAGCAGTTCTTC. Amino acid sequence: CASRPTSGCLNEQFF. This rearrangement joins TRBV2 to TRBJ2-1, with 9 positions matching TRBD2. V trimming: 6 bases; J trimming: 6 bases; junction bases outside the gene matches: 9. The CDR3 extends over 15 amino acids. The germline CDR1 and CDR2 sequences are SNHLY and FYNNEI.

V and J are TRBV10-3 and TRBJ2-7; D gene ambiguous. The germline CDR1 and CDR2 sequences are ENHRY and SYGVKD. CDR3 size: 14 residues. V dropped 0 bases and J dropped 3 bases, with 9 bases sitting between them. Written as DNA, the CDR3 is TGTGCCATCAGTGAGTCGAGGCACCACTACGAGCAGTACTTC. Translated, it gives CAISESRHHYEQYF.

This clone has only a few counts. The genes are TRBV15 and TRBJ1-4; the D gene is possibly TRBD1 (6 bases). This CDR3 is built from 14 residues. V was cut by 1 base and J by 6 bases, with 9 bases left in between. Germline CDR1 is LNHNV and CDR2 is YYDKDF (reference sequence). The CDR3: CATSRVQGYEKLFF. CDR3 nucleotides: TGTGCCACCAGCAGAGTACAGGGCTATGAAAAACTGTTTTTT.

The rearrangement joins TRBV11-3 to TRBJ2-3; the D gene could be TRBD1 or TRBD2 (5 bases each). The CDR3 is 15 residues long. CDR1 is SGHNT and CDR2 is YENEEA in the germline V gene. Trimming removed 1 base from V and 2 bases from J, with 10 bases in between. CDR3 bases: TGTGCCAGCAGCTTAGGGGGGACGGACACAGATACGCAGTATTTT. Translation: CASSLGGTDTDTQYF.

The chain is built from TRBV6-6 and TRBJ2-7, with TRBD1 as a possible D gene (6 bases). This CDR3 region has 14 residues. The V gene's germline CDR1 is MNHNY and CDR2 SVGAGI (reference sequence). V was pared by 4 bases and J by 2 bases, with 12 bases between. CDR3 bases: TGTGCCAGCAGTTGGGCGGCAGGGGCCTACGAGCAGTACTTC. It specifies CASSWAAGAYEQYF.

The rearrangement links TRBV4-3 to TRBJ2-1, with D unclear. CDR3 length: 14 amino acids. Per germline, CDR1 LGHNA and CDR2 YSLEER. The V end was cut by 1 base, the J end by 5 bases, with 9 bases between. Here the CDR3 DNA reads TGCGCCAGCAGCCAAGGCAACCGTAACAATGAGCAGTTCTTC. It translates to CASSQGNRNNEQFF.

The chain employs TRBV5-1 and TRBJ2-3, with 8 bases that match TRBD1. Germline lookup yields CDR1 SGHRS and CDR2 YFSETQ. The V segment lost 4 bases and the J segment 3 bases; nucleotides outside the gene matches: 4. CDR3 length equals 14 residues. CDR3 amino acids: CASSPGTGTDTQYF. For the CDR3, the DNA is TGCGCCAGCAGCCCCGGGACAGGTACAGATACGCAGTATTTT. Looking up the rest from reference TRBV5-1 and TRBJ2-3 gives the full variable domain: KAGVTQTPRYLIKTRGQQVTLSCSPISGHRSVSWYQQTPGQGLQFLFEYFSETQRNKGNFPGRFSGRQFSNSRSEMNVSTLELGDSALYLCASSPGTGTDTQYFGPGTRLTVL.

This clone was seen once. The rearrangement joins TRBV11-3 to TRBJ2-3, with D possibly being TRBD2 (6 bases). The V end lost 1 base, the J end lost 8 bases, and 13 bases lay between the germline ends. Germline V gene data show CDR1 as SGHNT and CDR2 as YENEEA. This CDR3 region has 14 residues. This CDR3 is CASSLAPGTPTQYF. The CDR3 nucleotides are TGTGCCAGCAGCTTAGCACCCGGGACTCCTACGCAGTATTTT. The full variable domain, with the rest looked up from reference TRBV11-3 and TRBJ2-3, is EAGVVQSPRYKIIEKKQPVAFWCNPISGHNTLYWYLQNLGQGPELLIRYENEEAVDDSQLPKDRFSAERLKGVDSTLKIQPAELGDSAVYLCASSLAPGTPTQYFGPGTRLTVL.

In DNA form, the CDR3 reads TGCGCCAGCAGCTTCCCACAGGGGGGCGTTAACTATGGCTACACCTTC. It encodes CASSFPQGGVNYGYTF. V usage is TRBV5-1 and J usage is TRBJ1-2; TRBD1 agrees at 8 bases. Germline V gene sequence: CDR1 SGHRS, CDR2 YFSETQ. CDR3 size: 16 residues. The V and J ends lost 2 bases and 1 base, in that order; junction bases with no gene match: 7.

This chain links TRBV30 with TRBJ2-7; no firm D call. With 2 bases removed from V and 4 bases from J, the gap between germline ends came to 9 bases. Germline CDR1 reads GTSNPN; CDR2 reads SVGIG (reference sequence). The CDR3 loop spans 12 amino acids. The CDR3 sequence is CAWSSSRYEQYF. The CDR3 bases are TGTGCCTGGAGTTCTTCTAGGTACGAGCAGTACTTC.

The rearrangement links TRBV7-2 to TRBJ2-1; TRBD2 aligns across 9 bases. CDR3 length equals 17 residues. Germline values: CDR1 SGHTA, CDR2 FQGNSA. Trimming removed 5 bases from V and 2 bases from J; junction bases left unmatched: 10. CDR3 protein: CASSPPERLAAYNEQFF. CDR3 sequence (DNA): TGTGCCAGCAGCCCCCCAGAGAGACTAGCGGCCTACAATGAGCAGTTCTTC.

CDR3 sequence reads: CASSPPQGARGNTIYF. DNA for the CDR3: TGTGCCAGCAGTCCTCCCCAGGGGGCGAGAGGAAACACCATATATTTT. The rearrangement links TRBV28 to TRBJ1-3; TRBD1 matches at 8 bases. V was clipped by 5 bases and J by 4 bases; unmatched bases: 10. From germline, CDR1 is MDHEN and CDR2 SYDVKM. CDR3 length: 16 amino acids.

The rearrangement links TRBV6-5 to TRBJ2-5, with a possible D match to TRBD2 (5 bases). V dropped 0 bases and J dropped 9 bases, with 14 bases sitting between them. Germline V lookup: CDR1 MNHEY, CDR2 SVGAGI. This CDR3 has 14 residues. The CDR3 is CASSYSLAPGSQYF. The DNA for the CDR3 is TGTGCCAGCAGTTACTCGCTAGCCCCGGGGTCCCAGTACTTC.

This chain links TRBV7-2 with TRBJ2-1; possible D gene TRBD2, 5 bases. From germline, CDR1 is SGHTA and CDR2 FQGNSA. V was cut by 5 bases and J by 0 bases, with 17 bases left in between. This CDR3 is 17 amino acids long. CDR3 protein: CASSRKLAGRSYNEQFF. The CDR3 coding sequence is TGTGCCAGCAGCCGCAAGCTAGCCGGACGCTCCTACAATGAGCAGTTCTTC. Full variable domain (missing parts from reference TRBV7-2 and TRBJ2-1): GAGVSQSPSNKVTEKGKDVELRCDPISGHTALYWYRQSLGQGLEFLIYFQGNSAPDKSGLPSDRFSAERTGGSVSTLTIQRTQQEDSAVYLCASSRKLAGRSYNEQFFGPGTRLTVL.

CDR3 DNA sequence: TGTGCCAGCAGCCAAGACCTGAGGCTCTATGGCTACACCTTC. It specifies CASSQDLRLYGYTF. This chain links TRBV7-2 with TRBJ1-2, with D uncertain. The V gene's germline CDR1 is SGHTA and CDR2 FQGNSA. The CDR3 covers 14 residues. Trimming pared 5 bases from V and 4 bases from J, leaving 14 bases between.

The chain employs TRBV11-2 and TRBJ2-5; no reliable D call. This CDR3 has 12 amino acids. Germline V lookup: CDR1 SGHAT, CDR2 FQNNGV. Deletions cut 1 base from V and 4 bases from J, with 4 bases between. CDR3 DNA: TGTGCCAGCAGCTTAGTAGGAGAGACCCAGTACTTC. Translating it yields CASSLVGETQYF. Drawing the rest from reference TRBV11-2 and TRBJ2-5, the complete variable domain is EAGVAQSPRYKIIEKRQSVAFWCNPISGHATLYWYQQILGQGPKLLIQFQNNGVVDDSQLPKDRFSAERLKGVDSTLKIQPAKLEDSAVYLCASSLVGETQYFGPGTRLLVL.

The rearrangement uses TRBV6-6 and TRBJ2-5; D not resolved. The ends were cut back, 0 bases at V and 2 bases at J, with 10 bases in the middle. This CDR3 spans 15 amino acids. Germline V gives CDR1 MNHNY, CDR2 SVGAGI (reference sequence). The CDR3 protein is CASSYSIGVQETQYF. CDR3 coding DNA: TGTGCCAGCAGTTACTCGATCGGAGTACAAGAGACCCAGTACTTC.

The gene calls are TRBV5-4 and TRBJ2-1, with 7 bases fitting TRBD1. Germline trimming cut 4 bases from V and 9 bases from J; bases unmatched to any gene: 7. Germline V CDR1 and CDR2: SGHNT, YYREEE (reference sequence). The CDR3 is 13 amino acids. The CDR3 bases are TGTGCCAGCAGCCGACAGGGTACGGGTGAGCAGTTCTTC. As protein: CASSRQGTGEQFF.

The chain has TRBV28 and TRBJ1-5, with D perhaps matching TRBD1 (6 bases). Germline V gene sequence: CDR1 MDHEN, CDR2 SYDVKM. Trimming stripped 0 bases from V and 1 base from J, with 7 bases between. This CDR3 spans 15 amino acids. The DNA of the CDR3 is TGTGCCAGCAGTTTATGGGGGGGCAGCAATCAGCCCCAGCATTTT. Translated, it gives CASSLWGGSNQPQHF.

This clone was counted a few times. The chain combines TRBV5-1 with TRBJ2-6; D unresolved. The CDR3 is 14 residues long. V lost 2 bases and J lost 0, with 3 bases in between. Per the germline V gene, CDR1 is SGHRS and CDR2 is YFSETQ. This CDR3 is CASSFGSGANVLTF. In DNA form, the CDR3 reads TGCGCCAGCAGCTTTGGCTCTGGGGCCAACGTCCTGACTTTC.

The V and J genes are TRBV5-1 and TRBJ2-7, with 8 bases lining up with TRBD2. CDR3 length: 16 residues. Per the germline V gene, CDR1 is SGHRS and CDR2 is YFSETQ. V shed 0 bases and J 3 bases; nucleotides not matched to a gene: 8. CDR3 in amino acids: CASSLGSGTSLYEQYF. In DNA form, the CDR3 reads TGCGCCAGCAGCTTGGGTAGCGGGACATCTCTCTACGAGCAGTACTTC.

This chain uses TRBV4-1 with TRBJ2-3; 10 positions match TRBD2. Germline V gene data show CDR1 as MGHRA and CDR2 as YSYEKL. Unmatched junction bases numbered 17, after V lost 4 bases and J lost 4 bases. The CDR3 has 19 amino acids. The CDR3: CASSLRWASGGAGADTQYF. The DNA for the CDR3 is TGCGCCAGCAGCCTGAGGTGGGCTAGCGGGGGCGCGGGGGCAGATACGCAGTATTTT.

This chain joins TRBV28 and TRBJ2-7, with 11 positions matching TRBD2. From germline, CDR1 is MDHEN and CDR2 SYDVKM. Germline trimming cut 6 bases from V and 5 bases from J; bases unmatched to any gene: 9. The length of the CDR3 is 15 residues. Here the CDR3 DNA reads TGTGCCAGCAGCCTCACTAGCGGGAGAATTCACGAGCAGTACTTC. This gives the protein CASSLTSGRIHEQYF.

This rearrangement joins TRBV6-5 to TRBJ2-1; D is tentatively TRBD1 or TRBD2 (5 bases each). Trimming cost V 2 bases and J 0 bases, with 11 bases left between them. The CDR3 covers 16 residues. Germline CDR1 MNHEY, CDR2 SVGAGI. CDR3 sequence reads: CASSYDEGSSYNEQFF. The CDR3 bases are TGTGCCAGCAGTTACGATGAGGGGAGCTCCTACAATGAGCAGTTCTTC.